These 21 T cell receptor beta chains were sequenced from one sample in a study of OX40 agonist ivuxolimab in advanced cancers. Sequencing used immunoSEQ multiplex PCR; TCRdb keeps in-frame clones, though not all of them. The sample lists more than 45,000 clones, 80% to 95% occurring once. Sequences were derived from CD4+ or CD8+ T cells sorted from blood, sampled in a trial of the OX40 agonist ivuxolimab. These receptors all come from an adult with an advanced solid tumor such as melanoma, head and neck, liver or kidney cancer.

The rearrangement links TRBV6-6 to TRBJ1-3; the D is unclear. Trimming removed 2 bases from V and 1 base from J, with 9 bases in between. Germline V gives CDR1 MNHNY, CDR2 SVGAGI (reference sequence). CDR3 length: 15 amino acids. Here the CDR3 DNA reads TGTGCCAGCAGTTACGGGGTGGTATCTGGAAACACCATATATTTT. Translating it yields CASSYGVVSGNTIYF.

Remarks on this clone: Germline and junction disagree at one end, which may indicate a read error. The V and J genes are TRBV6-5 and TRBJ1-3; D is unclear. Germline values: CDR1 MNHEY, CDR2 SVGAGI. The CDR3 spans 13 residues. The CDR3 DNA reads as TGTGCCAGCAGTAACTCGGAGGGAAACACCATATATTTT. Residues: CASSNSEGNTIYF.

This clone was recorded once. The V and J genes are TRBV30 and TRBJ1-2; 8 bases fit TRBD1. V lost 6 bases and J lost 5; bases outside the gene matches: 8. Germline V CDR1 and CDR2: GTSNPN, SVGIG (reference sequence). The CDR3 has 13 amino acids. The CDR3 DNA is TGTGCCTGTTTCGACAGGGGTGGGTATGGCTACACCTTC. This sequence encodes CACFDRGGYGYTF.

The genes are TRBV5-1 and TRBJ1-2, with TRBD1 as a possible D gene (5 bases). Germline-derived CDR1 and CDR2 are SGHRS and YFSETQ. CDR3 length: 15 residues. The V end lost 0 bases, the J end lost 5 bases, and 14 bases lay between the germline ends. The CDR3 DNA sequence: TGCGCCAGCAGCTTGGAGCCGCGGGGGAATTATGGCTACACCTTC. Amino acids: CASSLEPRGNYGYTF.

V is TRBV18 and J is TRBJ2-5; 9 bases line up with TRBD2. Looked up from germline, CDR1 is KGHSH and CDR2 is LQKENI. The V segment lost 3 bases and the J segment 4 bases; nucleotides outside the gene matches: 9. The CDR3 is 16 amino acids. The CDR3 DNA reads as TGTGCCAGCTCACCGTATAGCGGGGGAGGAGGAGAGACCCAGTACTTC. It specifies CASSPYSGGGGETQYF. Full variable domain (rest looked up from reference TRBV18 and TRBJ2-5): NAGVMQNPRHLVRRRGQEARLRCSPMKGHSHVYWYRQLPEEGLKFMVYLQKENIIDESGMPKERFSAEFPKEGPSILRIQQVVRGDSAAYFCASSPYSGGGGETQYFGPGTRLLVL.

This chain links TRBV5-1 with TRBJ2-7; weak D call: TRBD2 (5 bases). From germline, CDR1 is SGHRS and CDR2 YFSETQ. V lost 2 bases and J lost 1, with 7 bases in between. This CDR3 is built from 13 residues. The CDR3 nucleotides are TGCGCCAGCAGCTTCGGGGAGTCCTACGAGCAGTACTTC. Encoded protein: CASSFGESYEQYF. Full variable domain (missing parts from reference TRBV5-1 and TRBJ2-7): KAGVTQTPRYLIKTRGQQVTLSCSPISGHRSVSWYQQTPGQGLQFLFEYFSETQRNKGNFPGRFSGRQFSNSRSEMNVSTLELGDSALYLCASSFGESYEQYFGPGTRLTVT.

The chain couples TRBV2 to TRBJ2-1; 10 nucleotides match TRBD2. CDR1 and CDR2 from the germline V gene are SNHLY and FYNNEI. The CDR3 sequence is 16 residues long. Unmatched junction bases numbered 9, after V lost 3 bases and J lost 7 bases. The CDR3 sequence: CASSEGGGTSVNEQFF. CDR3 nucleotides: TGTGCCAGCAGTGAGGGTGGAGGGACTAGCGTGAATGAGCAGTTCTTC.

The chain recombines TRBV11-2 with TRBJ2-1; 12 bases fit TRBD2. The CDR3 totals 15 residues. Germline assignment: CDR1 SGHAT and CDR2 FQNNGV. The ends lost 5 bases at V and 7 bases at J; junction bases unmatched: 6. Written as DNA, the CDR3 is TGTGCCAGCAGCCCTAGCGGGGGGGCGAAAAATGAGCAGTTCTTC. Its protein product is CASSPSGGAKNEQFF.

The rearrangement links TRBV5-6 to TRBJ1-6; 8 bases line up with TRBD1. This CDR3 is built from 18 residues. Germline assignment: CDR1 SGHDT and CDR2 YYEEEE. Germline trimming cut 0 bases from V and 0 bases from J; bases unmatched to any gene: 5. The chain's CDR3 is CASSLVRDRSSYNSPLHF. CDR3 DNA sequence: TGTGCCAGCAGCTTGGTCCGGGACAGGAGCTCCTATAATTCACCCCTCCACTTT.

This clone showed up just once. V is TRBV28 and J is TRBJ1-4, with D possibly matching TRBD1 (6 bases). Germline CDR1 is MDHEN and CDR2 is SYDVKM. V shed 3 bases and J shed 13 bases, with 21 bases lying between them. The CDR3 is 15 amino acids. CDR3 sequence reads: CASSFEVRGYSGLFF. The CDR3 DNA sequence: TGTGCCAGCAGTTTCGAGGTCAGGGGCTATTCTGGACTGTTTTTT. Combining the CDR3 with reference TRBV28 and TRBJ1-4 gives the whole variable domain DVKVTQSSRYLVKRTGEKVFLECVQDMDHENMFWYRQDPGLGLRLIYFSYDVKMKEKGDIPEGYSVSREKKERFSLILESASTNQTSMYLCASSFEVRGYSGLFFGSGTQLSVL.

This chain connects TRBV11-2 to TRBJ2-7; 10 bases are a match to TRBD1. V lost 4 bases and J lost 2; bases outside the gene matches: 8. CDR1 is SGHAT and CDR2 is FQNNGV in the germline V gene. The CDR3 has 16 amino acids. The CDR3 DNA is TGTGCCAGCAGCTCTCTGGGACAGGGGACCCCCTACGAGCAGTACGTC. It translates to CASSSLGQGTPYEQYV.

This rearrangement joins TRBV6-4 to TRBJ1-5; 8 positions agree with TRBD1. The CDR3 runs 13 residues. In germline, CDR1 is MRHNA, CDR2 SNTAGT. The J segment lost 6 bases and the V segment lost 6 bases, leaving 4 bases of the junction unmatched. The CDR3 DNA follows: TGTGCCAGCAGAGGACAGGGTATTCAGCCCCAGCATTTT. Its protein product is CASRGQGIQPQHF.

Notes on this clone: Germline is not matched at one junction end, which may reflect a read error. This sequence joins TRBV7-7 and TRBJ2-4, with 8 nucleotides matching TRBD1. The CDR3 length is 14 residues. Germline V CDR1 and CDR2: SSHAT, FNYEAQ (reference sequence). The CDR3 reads CASSSQGEKNIQYF. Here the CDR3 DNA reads TGTGCTAGCAGCTCACAGGGGGAAAAAAACATTCAGTACTTC.

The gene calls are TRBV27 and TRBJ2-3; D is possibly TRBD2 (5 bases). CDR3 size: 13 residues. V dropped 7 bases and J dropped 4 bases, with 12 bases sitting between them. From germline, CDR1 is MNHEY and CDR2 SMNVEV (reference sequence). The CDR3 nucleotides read TGTGCCAGCACTACGGGGATCCCAGATACGCAGTATTTT. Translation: CASTTGIPDTQYF.

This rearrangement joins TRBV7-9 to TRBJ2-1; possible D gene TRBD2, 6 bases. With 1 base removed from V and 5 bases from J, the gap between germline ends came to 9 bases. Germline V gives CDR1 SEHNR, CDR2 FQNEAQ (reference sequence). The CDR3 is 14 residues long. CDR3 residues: CASSLGGTNNEQFF. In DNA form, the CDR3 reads TGTGCCAGCAGCTTAGGCGGGACCAACAATGAGCAGTTCTTC.

The CDR3 reads CASSVQGNSPLHF. DNA for the CDR3: TGTGCCAGCAGCGTCCAGGGGAATTCACCCCTCCACTTT. This chain links TRBV7-6 with TRBJ1-6; perhaps TRBD1 as D (6 bases). The germline V gene encodes CDR1 SGHVS and CDR2 FNYEAQ. The CDR3 is made up of 13 amino acids. With 5 bases removed from V and 7 bases from J, the gap between germline ends came to 9 bases.

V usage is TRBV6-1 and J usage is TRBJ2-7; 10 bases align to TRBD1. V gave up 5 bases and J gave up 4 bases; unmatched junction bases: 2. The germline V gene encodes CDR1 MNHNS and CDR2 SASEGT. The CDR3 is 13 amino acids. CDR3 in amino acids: CASSWTGGYEQYV. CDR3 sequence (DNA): TGTGCCAGCAGTTGGACAGGGGGTTACGAGCAGTACGTC.

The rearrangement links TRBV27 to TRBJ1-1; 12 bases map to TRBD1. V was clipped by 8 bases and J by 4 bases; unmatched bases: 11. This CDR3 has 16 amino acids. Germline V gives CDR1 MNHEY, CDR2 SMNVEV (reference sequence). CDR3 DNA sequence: TGTGCCAGCGGCCCGTGGGACAGGGGGCAGGGCACTGAAGCTTTCTTT. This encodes CASGPWDRGQGTEAFF.

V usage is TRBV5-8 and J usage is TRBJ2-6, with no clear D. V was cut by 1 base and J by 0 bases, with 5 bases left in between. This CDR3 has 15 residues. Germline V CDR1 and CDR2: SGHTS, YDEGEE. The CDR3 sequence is CASSLLFSGANVLTF. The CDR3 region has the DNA TGTGCCAGCAGCTTGTTATTCTCTGGGGCCAACGTCCTGACTTTC.

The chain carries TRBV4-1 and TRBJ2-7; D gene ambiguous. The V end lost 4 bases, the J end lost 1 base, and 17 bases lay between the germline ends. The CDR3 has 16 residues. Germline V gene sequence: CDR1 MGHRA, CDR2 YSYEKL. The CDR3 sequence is CASSPTGFEQSYEQYV. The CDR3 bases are TGCGCCAGCAGCCCGACGGGCTTCGAGCAATCCTACGAGCAGTACGTC.

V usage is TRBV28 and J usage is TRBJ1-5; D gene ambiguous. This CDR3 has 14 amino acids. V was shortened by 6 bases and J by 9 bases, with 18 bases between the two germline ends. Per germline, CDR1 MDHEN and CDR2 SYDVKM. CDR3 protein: CASRPETSSLPQHF. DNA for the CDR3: TGTGCCAGCAGGCCAGAGACAAGTAGTCTGCCCCAGCATTTT.